This record looks at one T cell receptor beta chain sequence and its context. The antigen it recognizes is unknown. The input lacks base qualities; no much larger clone sits a single base away. The donors were healthy, HIV-negative adults who had no recently reported acute infections or vaccinations. Every donor was a Caucasian adult residing in Nashville, Tennessee, USA. CD4+ T cells were enriched by magnetic negative selection; naive cells were then positively selected on CD45RA, and the negative fraction formed the memory subset. Blood was obtained by leukapheresis, after which PBMCs were separated by Ficoll-Histopaque density gradient centrifugation and cryopreserved in liquid nitrogen vapor phase. Analytical flow cytometry was used to check the purity and quantity of every magnetically sorted T cell population. Genomic DNA was isolated from every sorted fraction and measured by UV absorbance on a Nanodrop 2000c.

TCR CDR3 regions were amplified from genomic DNA by multiplex PCR using the deep immunoSEQ assay. For each cell subset, the extracted genomic DNA was distributed evenly across all wells of several immunoSEQ 96-well plates, and each plate served as one replicate. For sorted subsets, each replicate PCR was loaded with 200 to 250 ng genomic DNA, equivalent to about 33,000 T cell genomes. Purified libraries were quantified with a Qubit 3.0 fluorometer, sized on a Bioanalyzer 2100, and re-quantified with the KAPA Library Quantification kit. Every immunoSEQ 96-well plate was sequenced on a separate single-read 150-cycle Illumina NextSeq 550 flow cell. Per the original workflow: Because the immunoSEQ output included only junctional sequences and no quality scores, the filtering could not be the same as the filtering used for full-length reads. To assign V/J genes and CDR3, sequences were annotated against IMGT germline references using PyIR, a Python wrapper for IgBLAST v1.9. Any read was removed if the V/J assignment was weak (E-value above 1e-6), the CDR3 was missing, or the read contained stop codons, out-of-frame junctions, or ambiguous translated residues. V3J clonotypes were defined as sequences sharing the same inferred V gene, J gene, and CDR3 amino acid sequence. To compute the percentage overlap between repertoires, the number of shared unique clonotypes was divided by the size of the smaller repertoire. RTK rarefaction, the Chao1 estimator, and Recon v2.1 estimates of unobserved clonotypes were used to assess repertoire richness. Generation probabilities for all TCRbeta clonotypes obtained by the gDNA method from a handful of donors were computed using OLGA. TCRdb's version of the immuneACCESS table is confined to in-frame rearrangements and falls short of the full clone set. An unresolved V gene accounts for under half of the shortfall where checked; the remainder is of unknown origin. That table is the source of V, J and clone size, and D and trimming were worked out from the DNA. This sample gives 1,500,000 or so clones in total; 98% of them show up just once. Of the sample, about 0.35% is held by the ten largest clones.

This sample is part of a study of shared clonotypes between healthy human individuals (dated by TCRdb to the early 2020s). In terms of the full investigation: Two women and a few men aged 18 to 49 years were included in the cohort. Per donor, three plates each were used for CD4 naive and CD4 memory, two for CD8 naive, and one for CD8 memory. To estimate repertoire size and how much clonotypes are shared between individuals, the study performed deep sequencing of blood TCR repertoires from a handful of healthy adults. Different laboratories and diverse techniques were used to prepare libraries and sequence TCR repertoires, to increase sequencing depth and limit assay-specific biases. Leukapheresis yielded between about 0.9 and 9.5 billion PBMCs per donor.

Study-level results and caveats: Sampling was restricted to blood, and TCR repertoires in tissue are likely to differ from TCR repertoires in blood. Estimated clonotype richness was generally larger for naive than for memory subsets. The genetic and exposure-history diversity represented was limited by the small number of donors. Based on pairwise subsampling, the degree of clonotype sharing among donors was expected to be affected by sequencing depth. Around 5.4% of naive CD4, around 3.6% of naive CD8, 2.3% of memory CD4, and around 0.4% of memory CD8 clonotypes were shared across several donors. Compared with non-shared clonotypes, clonotypes shared by all four sorted-subset donors had higher generation probabilities. Incomplete sequencing was indicated by rarefaction of sorted-subset datasets, despite the large sequencing depth.

The junction carries 13 bases between V and J, which are trimmed by 1 base and 4 bases respectively. Counted from cysteine to phenylalanine, this CDR3 has 15 amino acids. Just the 45-base CDR3 DNA is kept, in frame starting at base 1. The germline V gene sets CDR1 to LGHNA and CDR2 to YNFKEQ. The sequenced sample consisted of naive CD4+ T cells sorted from blood. The intended sense of this specimen's cell subset or site label: CD45RA+ positively selected. The chain is assembled from TRBV4-2 and TRBJ2-5; the D gene is not confidently resolved. The receptor was derived from a young man in good health. The DNA is as follows: TGTGCCAGCAGCCAAGGCCCACAGCGTGGAGAGACCCAGTACTTC. This is translated as CASSQGPQRGETQYF.